This T cell receptor (beta chain) was recorded in a study of cytomegalovirus exposure and HLA in healthy donors. Study outcomes and limitations: Researchers counted roughly 150 TCR beta chains as cytomegalovirus-associated. For most TCR sequences rarity was the rule, although some public TCRs occurred in many donors.

Only a few counts were recorded for this clone. The antigen is unknown. Germline V gene data show CDR1 as SGHVS and CDR2 as FQNEAQ. Trimming took 2 bases from V and 4 from J; bases not matched to a gene: 5. The CDR3 contains 15 residues. The protocol was immunoSEQ multiplex PCR, while the TCRdb copy is restricted to in-frame clones and leaves out a portion. The sample yields roughly 150,000 clones, approximately 93% seen once. The chain employs TRBV7-8 and TRBJ1-2, with TRBD1 matching over 9 bases. The sequenced material came from PBMCs. The clonotype comes from a man aged 18 to 30 in good health and CMV-seronegative. The CDR3 DNA reads as TGTGCCAGCAGCTTAAACAGGGGGCAGGCCTATGGCTACACCTTC. Amino acid sequence: CASSLNRGQAYGYTF.